A single sample gave rise to the 17 T cell receptor beta chains below, sequenced in a study of blood T cells in healthy people across ages (dated by TCRdb to between 2014 and 2017). Libraries came from 5' RACE. The data were produced on an Illumina HiSeq 2500. The second PCR ran for about 6 to 12 cycles and used a J-beta primer mix along with a sample-barcoded 5' primer. The public reads were reanalyzed by TCRdb: fastp trimming at Q25, MiXCR alignment, in-frame beta chains only. Here each entry gathers all rows of one CDR3 protein and keeps the most common genes and DNA. In this sample the table shows over 1,200,000 distinct CDR3 sequences, 55% to 75% of which occur a single time. Together, the top ten hold 5.5% to 8% of the sample. The specimen sequenced was blood. The receptor set was obtained from a man aged 18-30 years in good health.

The gene calls are TRBV2 and TRBJ2-7; possible D gene TRBD1, 5 bases. CDR3 length equals 17 residues. Germline-derived CDR1 and CDR2 are SNHLY and FYNNEI. Trimming pared 3 bases from V and 0 bases from J, leaving 18 bases between. The CDR3 spells CASSDRWPQDLSYEQYF. CDR3 nucleotide sequence: TGTGCCAGCAGTGACAGGTGGCCACAGGACCTCTCCTACGAGCAGTACTTC.

The chain uses TRBV20-1 and TRBJ2-3, with 9 bases lining up with TRBD2. Trimming removed 1 base from V and 7 bases from J; junction bases left unmatched: 6. The germline gives CDR1 DFQATT, CDR2 SNEGSKA (reference sequence). There are 14 residues in the CDR3. CDR3: CSARGGREGYTQYF. The CDR3 bases are TGCAGTGCTAGAGGCGGGAGGGAGGGGTATACGCAGTATTTT.

This clonotype was picked up one time. A read error may produce the germline difference seen at one junction end. The chain uses TRBV7-7 and TRBJ2-2; 7 bases match TRBD1. The germline CDR1 and CDR2 sequences are SSHAT and FNYEAQ (reference sequence). The length of the CDR3 is 13 residues. This CDR3 reads CASSVDRVGELFF. The CDR3 region has the DNA TGTGCTAGCAGCGTAGACAGGGTCGGGGAGCTGTTTTTT.

The chain employs TRBV4-1 and TRBJ2-1; tentative D call: TRBD2 (5 bases). This CDR3 has 12 residues. Germline V gives CDR1 MGHRA, CDR2 YSYEKL. V lost 3 bases and J 8 bases, leaving 8 bases between the germline ends. Written as DNA, the CDR3 is TGCGCCAGCAGCCAGAGGGCGCATGAGCAGTTCTTC. It is translated as CASSQRAHEQFF.

V gene TRBV11-2 combines with J gene TRBJ2-2; 7 bases fit TRBD1. J lost 4 bases, V lost 5 bases, and 13 bases had no gene match. CDR3 length: 17 amino acids. CDR1 and CDR2 from the germline V gene are SGHAT and FQNNGV. As DNA, the CDR3 is TGTGCCAGCAGCGCATGGAGGTCGAGGACAGGCACCGGGGAGCTGTTTTTT. It codes for CASSAWRSRTGTGELFF.

The CDR3 protein is CASSSHWTSTDTQYF. CDR3 DNA: TGTGCCAGCAGTTCCCACTGGACTAGCACAGATACGCAGTATTTT. The chain couples TRBV6-2 or TRBV6-3 to TRBJ2-3; D might be TRBD2 (5 bases). V gave up 4 bases and J gave up 0 bases, with 11 bases separating them. Germline assignment: CDR1 MNHEY and CDR2 SVGEGT. The CDR3 loop spans 15 amino acids.

This chain uses TRBV9 with TRBJ2-1; 8 nucleotides align to TRBD2. Germline CDR1 is SGDLS and CDR2 is YYNGEE. V gave up 4 bases and J gave up 5 bases; unmatched junction bases: 17. This CDR3 spans 18 amino acids. CDR3: CASSPRGSGGPVHNEQFF. The CDR3 DNA follows: TGTGCCAGCAGCCCCCGGGGGAGCGGGGGTCCCGTTCACAATGAGCAGTTCTTC.

The gene calls are TRBV6-1 and TRBJ2-6; D not resolved. V was shortened by 6 bases and J by 2 bases, with 11 bases between the two germline ends. The CDR3 sequence is 15 residues long. Germline CDR1 and CDR2: MNHNS and SASEGT. The CDR3 DNA reads as TGTGCCAGCAGGGCAACTGTTGCTGGGGCCAACGTCCTGACTTTC. This gives the protein CASRATVAGANVLTF.

This chain connects TRBV6-6 to TRBJ2-7; the match to TRBD1 covers 7 bases. The germline CDR1 and CDR2 sequences are MNHNY and SVGAGI (reference sequence). The CDR3 is 15 amino acids. V was pared by 5 bases and J by 0 bases, with 7 bases of the junction left unmatched. In DNA, the CDR3 is TGTGCCAGCAGTGTCAGGACAGGCCGCTCCTACGAGCAGTACTTC. Translated: CASSVRTGRSYEQYF.

This clonotype was seen only a few times. This chain connects TRBV4-1 to TRBJ2-5, with a possible D match to TRBD2 (5 bases). The assigned J gene may be wrong: the sequence end matches TRBJ2-7 better. CDR1 and CDR2 (germline): MGHRA, YSYEKL. The CDR3 sequence is 13 residues long. CDR3 region: CASSPERAYEQYF. The CDR3 coding sequence is TGCGCCAGCAGCCCGGAGAGGGCCTACGAGCAGTACTTC.

V usage is TRBV12-3 or TRBV12-4 and J usage is TRBJ2-1; no definite D call. The better agreement between TRBJ2-7 and the DNA end casts doubt on the J call. This CDR3 contains 12 residues. The CDR3, as DNA: TGTGCCAGCAGAGCTAGTTCCCTCGAGCAGTACTTC. It yields the protein CASRASSLEQYF.

The chain recombines TRBV21-1 with TRBJ1-5. TRBV21-1 is listed as a pseudogene. This CDR3 comprises 14 residues. In DNA, the CDR3 is TGTGCCAGCAGCAACCGTTCAGTTAATCAGCCCCAGCATTTT. It is translated as CASSNRSVNQPQHF.

This chain links TRBV20-1 with TRBJ2-5; TRBD1 matches 9 bases. The last part of the DNA fits TRBJ2-7 better; the J call may be wrong. Germline values: CDR1 DFQATT, CDR2 SNEGSKA (reference sequence). This CDR3 region has 14 residues. CDR3 region: CSARDDDRGNEQYF. DNA of the CDR3: TGCAGTGCTAGAGATGATGACAGGGGGAACGAGCAGTACTTC.

The chain links TRBV7-2 to TRBJ2-4; a weak D match, TRBD1 (5 bases). The DNA end favors TRBJ2-5, so the J call may be wrong. The length of the CDR3 is 14 residues. Germline CDR1 reads SGHTA; CDR2 reads FQGNSA. As DNA, the CDR3 is TGTGCCAGCAGTCGCCCTCAGGGATTCCAGACCCAGTACTTC. Protein product: CASSRPQGFQTQYF.

The count of this clonotype is one. V gene TRBV15 combines with J gene TRBJ2-7; D possibly uses TRBD1 or TRBD2 (5 bases each). V was trimmed by 0 bases and J by 3 bases, leaving 15 bases between them. The CDR3 spans 16 residues. Germline assignment: CDR1 LNHNV and CDR2 YYDKDF (reference sequence). CDR3 sequence (DNA): TGTGCCACCAGCAGAGATTGGCCCCCGGGGCTCTACGAGCAGTACTTC. As protein: CATSRDWPPGLYEQYF.

The chain couples TRBV11-3 to TRBJ2-3; D is perhaps TRBD2 (6 bases). The CDR3 loop spans 16 amino acids. CDR1 is SGHNT and CDR2 is YENEEA in the germline V gene. Trimming stripped 3 bases from V and 0 bases from J, with 13 bases between. CDR3 nucleotide sequence: TGTGCCAGCAGCTTCGGCGGGACCCATAGCACAGATACGCAGTATTTT. This sequence encodes CASSFGGTHSTDTQYF.

The rearrangement links TRBV12-3 or TRBV12-4 to TRBJ2-1; 10 bases fit TRBD2. The CDR3 consists of 16 residues. V was clipped by 4 bases and J by 8 bases; unmatched bases: 11. CDR3 bases: TGTGCCAGCAGTTCGGGACTAGCGACTCCGAAGGATGAGCAGTTCTTC. Translation: CASSSGLATPKDEQFF.